The T cell receptor (beta chain) under discussion was sequenced for a study of blood T cell repertoires in COVID-19. Study details: T cells, B-cell-depleted T cells, or PBMCs supplied cDNA or gDNA.

As originally analysed: Quantification of nucleated cells was approximated via reference gene primer amplification. TCRdb's copy holds only in-frame clones and misses some; the assay was immunoSEQ multiplex PCR. V, J and clone size are those of that table, while D and trimming were read from the DNA. Among under 95,000 clones listed, over 80% were seen once. In germline, CDR1 is SEHNR, CDR2 FQNEAQ (reference sequence). CDR3 size: 13 residues. The junction had 4 bases not matched to a gene; V was cut back by 5 bases and J by 6 bases. This clonotype originated in a woman aged 50 to 60 in a cohort sampled during active COVID-19. V and J are TRBV7-9 and TRBJ2-3; 8 bases are shared with TRBD1. Sequencing input: peripheral blood. This chain's CDR3 is CASSLRQGDTQYF. For the CDR3, the DNA is TGTGCCAGCAGCCTCCGACAGGGGGATACGCAGTATTTT. The full variable domain, its missing parts supplied by reference TRBV7-9 and TRBJ2-3, is DTGVSQNPRHKITKRGQNVTFRCDPISEHNRLYWYRQTLGQGPEFLTYFQNEAQLEKSRLLSDRFSAERPKGSFSTLEIQRTEQGDSAMYLCASSLRQGDTQYFGPGTRLTVL.